This section outlines one T cell receptor beta chain sequence together with its context. Its antigen remains unidentified. The record originates from a study of T cell repertoires in cytomegalovirus infection. About the research overall: It was the public TCR beta signatures that indicated both CMV infection and matching HLA type.

General study findings and limits: CMV-specific TCR beta clonotypes restricted by HLA-C were the ones dominating the ex vivo response. Identification of carriers of CMV plus the relevant HLA was achieved through cumulative public TCR beta family frequency.

TCRdb ran MiXCR on the reads and lists one entry per CDR3 protein. The sample shows around 100,000 distinct CDR3 sequences, 15% to 20% of them seen only once. Sequencing was performed on PBMCs. This sequence was found in a human donor in good health (CMV status not recorded). Some clones in this sample may be carry-over from other donors' samples.

CDR3 sequence reads: CASIHTGVFITEAFF. DNA of the CDR3: TGTGCCAGCATCCACACCGGGGTTTTTATCACTGAAGCTTTCTTT. The chain recombines TRBV12-3 or TRBV12-4 with TRBJ1-1; D is unclear. The CDR3 runs 15 residues. Deletions cut 7 bases from V and 4 bases from J, with 19 bases between.